A selection of T cell receptor beta chains follows, all from one sample in a study of shared clonotypes between healthy human individuals. Profiled with immunoSEQ multiplex PCR; TCRdb holds only in-frame clones, not every one. The profile shows about 800,000 clones, around 96% of them singletons. The sequenced sample was naive CD8+ T cells sorted from blood. Receptor source: a man aged 30-40 years in good health. CDR3s include the opening cysteine and the closing phenylalanine or tryptophan. A D gene is named only where the DNA matches it firmly. Not every row has a clone size; where given, it reads once, few, many or a size class.

D gene: TRBD2; V gene: TRBV29-1; CDR3 length: 13; J gene: TRBJ2-7; clone size: -; CDR3 protein: CSVELAGVSEQYF; CDR3 DNA: TGCAGCGTTGAGTTAGCGGGAGTTTCTGAGCAGTACTTC
D gene: -; V gene: TRBV2; CDR3 length: 13; J gene: TRBJ2-7; clone size: -; CDR3 protein: CASSEGISYEQYF; CDR3 DNA: TGTGCCAGCAGCGAAGGGATTTCCTACGAGCAGTACTTC
D gene: TRBD2; V gene: TRBV6-1; CDR3 length: 18; J gene: TRBJ2-1; clone size: -; CDR3 protein: CASSESGLAGLHYNEQFF; CDR3 DNA: TGTGCCAGCAGTGAATCGGGACTAGCGGGCCTCCACTACAATGAGCAGTTCTTC
D gene: TRBD1; V gene: TRBV19; CDR3 length: 14; J gene: TRBJ1-2; clone size: -; CDR3 protein: CASGTGGVDYGYTF; CDR3 DNA: TGTGCCAGTGGCACAGGGGGTGTTGACTATGGCTACACCTTC
D gene: -; V gene: TRBV14; CDR3 length: 13; J gene: TRBJ2-2; clone size: -; CDR3 protein: CASSQDSTGELFF; CDR3 DNA: TGTGCCAGCAGCCAAGACAGTACCGGGGAGCTGTTTTTT
D gene: TRBD1; V gene: TRBV29-1; CDR3 length: 12; J gene: TRBJ2-7; clone size: -; CDR3 protein: CSARDRAAEQYF; CDR3 DNA: TGCAGCGCCCGGGACAGGGCCGCCGAGCAGTACTTC
D gene: TRBD2; V gene: TRBV15; CDR3 length: 23; J gene: TRBJ2-7; clone size: -; CDR3 protein: CATSRSIQGVTGVSGRLTYEQYF; CDR3 DNA: TGTGCCACCAGCAGAAGCATCCAGGGCGTAACAGGGGTTAGCGGGAGGCTCACCTACGAGCAGTACTTC
D gene: TRBD2; V gene: TRBV18; CDR3 length: 16; J gene: TRBJ2-3; clone size: -; CDR3 protein: CASSPGLAGITDTQYF; CDR3 DNA: TGTGCCAGCTCACCGGGACTAGCGGGAATCACAGATACGCAGTATTTT
D gene: TRBD1; V gene: TRBV9; CDR3 length: 20; J gene: TRBJ2-1; clone size: -; CDR3 protein: CASSVAEQGARFPQLNEQFF; CDR3 DNA: TGTGCCAGCAGCGTAGCTGAACAGGGGGCCCGATTTCCACAACTCAATGAGCAGTTCTTC
D gene: -; V gene: TRBV28; CDR3 length: 12; J gene: TRBJ2-7; clone size: -; CDR3 protein: CASSFGQYEQYF; CDR3 DNA: TGTGCCAGCAGTTTCGGGCAGTACGAGCAGTACTTC
D gene: TRBD2; V gene: TRBV27; CDR3 length: 13; J gene: TRBJ2-7; clone size: -; CDR3 protein: CASWGREGYEQYF; CDR3 DNA: TGTGCCAGCTGGGGGCGGGAGGGTTACGAGCAGTACTTC
D gene: -; V gene: TRBV11-2; CDR3 length: 11; J gene: TRBJ2-3; clone size: few; CDR3 protein: CASSTRDTQYF; CDR3 DNA: TGTGCCAGCAGCACCAGGGATACGCAGTATTTT
D gene: -; V gene: TRBV10-3; CDR3 length: 13; J gene: TRBJ1-2; clone size: -; CDR3 protein: CAISESDLYGYTF; CDR3 DNA: TGTGCCATCAGTGAGTCGGATCTATATGGCTACACCTTC
D gene: -; V gene: TRBV9; CDR3 length: 15; J gene: TRBJ2-7; clone size: -; CDR3 protein: CASSVGGSESYEQYF; CDR3 DNA: TGTGCCAGCAGCGTAGGTGGCAGCGAATCCTACGAGCAGTACTTC
D gene: -; V gene: TRBV27; CDR3 length: 14; J gene: TRBJ1-2; clone size: -; CDR3 protein: CASSGQQNRYGYTF; CDR3 DNA: TGTGCCAGCAGTGGACAACAAAATCGCTATGGCTACACCTTC
D gene: TRBD1; V gene: TRBV28; CDR3 length: 15; J gene: TRBJ1-4; clone size: -; CDR3 protein: CASSFPRDRKSKLFF; CDR3 DNA: TGTGCCAGCAGTTTCCCCCGGGACAGAAAATCAAAACTGTTTTTT
D gene: -; V gene: TRBV6-5; CDR3 length: 14; J gene: TRBJ2-2; clone size: -; CDR3 protein: CASSYSIGTGELFF; CDR3 DNA: TGTGCCAGCAGTTACTCGATAGGAACCGGGGAGCTGTTTTTT
D gene: -; V gene: TRBV1; CDR3 length: 14; J gene: TRBJ1-2; clone size: -; CDR3 protein: CTNPPGQGANGYTF; CDR3 DNA: TGCACCAACCCCCCGGGACAGGGGGCCAATGGCTACACCTTC
D gene: -; V gene: TRBV4-1; CDR3 length: 15; J gene: TRBJ2-7; clone size: once; CDR3 protein: CASSQARDREYEQYF; CDR3 DNA: TGCGCCAGCAGCCAGGCCCGGGACCGCGAATACGAGCAGTACTTC
D gene: TRBD1; V gene: TRBV5-5; CDR3 length: 15; J gene: TRBJ1-5; clone size: -; CDR3 protein: CASSLRGQAVQPQHF; CDR3 DNA: TGTGCCAGCAGCTTGCGCGGACAGGCGGTTCAGCCCCAGCATTTT
D gene: TRBD2; V gene: TRBV10-3; CDR3 length: 15; J gene: TRBJ2-5; clone size: -; CDR3 protein: CAISELGTAGGAQYF; CDR3 DNA: TGTGCCATCAGTGAGTTAGGGACCGCCGGGGGGGCCCAGTACTTC
D gene: -; V gene: TRBV7-2; CDR3 length: 18; J gene: TRBJ1-5; clone size: -; CDR3 protein: CASSLIGAFDSHNQPQHF; CDR3 DNA: TGTGCCAGCAGCTTGATTGGTGCGTTCGACAGTCACAATCAGCCCCAGCATTTT
D gene: TRBD2; V gene: TRBV2; CDR3 length: 15; J gene: TRBJ2-3; clone size: -; CDR3 protein: CASIGGRAQADTQYF; CDR3 DNA: TGTGCCAGCATTGGCGGGAGGGCCCAGGCAGATACGCAGTATTTT
D gene: -; V gene: TRBV20-1; CDR3 length: 11; J gene: TRBJ2-7; clone size: -; CDR3 protein: CSAISDYEQYF; CDR3 DNA: TGCAGTGCAATCTCGGATTACGAGCAGTACTTC
D gene: -; V gene: TRBV6-5; CDR3 length: 13; J gene: TRBJ2-7; clone size: -; CDR3 protein: CASSYGFHYEQYF; CDR3 DNA: TGTGCCAGCAGTTACGGTTTTCACTACGAGCAGTACTTC
D gene: TRBD2; V gene: TRBV7-9; CDR3 length: 19; J gene: TRBJ2-2; clone size: -; CDR3 protein: CASSFAAGGQTRNTGELFF; CDR3 DNA: TGTGCCAGCAGCTTTGCAGCGGGAGGCCAAACGAGAAACACCGGGGAGCTGTTTTTT
D gene: -; V gene: TRBV28; CDR3 length: 14; J gene: TRBJ2-5; clone size: -; CDR3 protein: CASSPPRGEETQYF; CDR3 DNA: TGTGCCAGCAGTCCCCCCCGCGGGGAAGAGACCCAGTACTTC
D gene: -; V gene: TRBV9; CDR3 length: 12; J gene: TRBJ1-1; clone size: -; CDR3 protein: CASSVEGVPAFF; CDR3 DNA: TGTGCCAGCAGCGTAGAGGGAGTACCAGCTTTCTTT
D gene: TRBD2; V gene: TRBV7-9; CDR3 length: 15; J gene: TRBJ2-7; clone size: -; CDR3 protein: CASSLSTSGRQGQYF; CDR3 DNA: TGTGCCAGCAGCTTATCGACTAGCGGGAGGCAGGGGCAGTACTTC
D gene: -; V gene: TRBV7-9; CDR3 length: 13; J gene: TRBJ1-2; clone size: -; CDR3 protein: CASSLTGSYGYTF; CDR3 DNA: TGTGCCAGCAGCTTGACAGGTTCCTATGGCTACACCTTC
D gene: TRBD1; V gene: TRBV28; CDR3 length: 15; J gene: TRBJ1-2; clone size: -; CDR3 protein: CASSLTPPGGYGYTF; CDR3 DNA: TGTGCCAGCAGTTTAACCCCCCCAGGGGGCTATGGCTACACCTTC
D gene: TRBD2; V gene: TRBV11-2; CDR3 length: 17; J gene: TRBJ2-3; clone size: -; CDR3 protein: CASSLGLAGVFTDTQYF; CDR3 DNA: TGTGCCAGCAGCTTAGGGCTAGCGGGAGTATTCACAGATACGCAGTATTTT
D gene: -; V gene: TRBV11-2; CDR3 length: 15; J gene: TRBJ2-1; clone size: -; CDR3 protein: CASSRGGSSYNEQFF; CDR3 DNA: TGTGCCAGCAGCCGCGGGGGCAGCTCCTACAATGAGCAGTTCTTC
D gene: TRBD1; V gene: TRBV19; CDR3 length: 15; J gene: TRBJ2-7; clone size: -; CDR3 protein: CASKIRAGTAYEQYF; CDR3 DNA: TGTGCCAGTAAAATACGGGCCGGGACAGCCTACGAGCAGTACTTC
D gene: -; V gene: TRBV4-1; CDR3 length: 14; J gene: TRBJ1-1; clone size: -; CDR3 protein: CASSQRSLGTEAFF; CDR3 DNA: TGCGCCAGCAGCCAAAGGAGTTTAGGCACTGAAGCTTTCTTT
D gene: -; V gene: TRBV18; CDR3 length: 12; J gene: TRBJ2-7; clone size: -; CDR3 protein: CASSRQDYEQYF; CDR3 DNA: TGTGCCAGCTCAAGACAGGACTACGAGCAGTACTTC
D gene: TRBD1; V gene: TRBV4-1; CDR3 length: 15; J gene: TRBJ2-7; clone size: -; CDR3 protein: CASSQLGQGRNEQYF; CDR3 DNA: TGCGCCAGCAGCCAATTGGGACAGGGGCGGAACGAGCAGTACTTC
D gene: -; V gene: TRBV27; CDR3 length: 12; J gene: TRBJ2-5; clone size: once; CDR3 protein: CASSALAGTQYF; CDR3 DNA: TGTGCCAGCAGCGCACTAGCAGGGACCCAGTACTTC
D gene: -; V gene: TRBV6-1; CDR3 length: 11; J gene: TRBJ2-5; clone size: -; CDR3 protein: CASKGQETQYF; CDR3 DNA: TGTGCCAGCAAGGGGCAAGAGACCCAGTACTTC
D gene: -; V gene: TRBV6-1; CDR3 length: 15; J gene: TRBJ2-5; clone size: -; CDR3 protein: CASRPRDHRSETQYF; CDR3 DNA: TGTGCCAGCAGACCCCGGGACCATCGCTCAGAGACCCAGTACTTC
D gene: -; V gene: TRBV20-1; CDR3 length: 11; J gene: TRBJ1-2; clone size: once; CDR3 protein: CSASTGYGYTF; CDR3 DNA: TGCAGTGCTAGTACAGGGTATGGCTACACCTTC
D gene: -; V gene: TRBV29-1; CDR3 length: 14; J gene: TRBJ2-7; clone size: once; CDR3 protein: CSTTKGGAGYEQYF; CDR3 DNA: TGCAGCACCACTAAGGGAGGCGCGGGCTACGAGCAGTACTTC
D gene: TRBD1; V gene: TRBV18; CDR3 length: 14; J gene: TRBJ2-2; clone size: -; CDR3 protein: CASSSDRVIRELFF; CDR3 DNA: TGTGCCAGCTCATCCGACAGGGTCATCCGGGAGCTGTTTTTT
D gene: -; V gene: TRBV27; CDR3 length: 14; J gene: TRBJ1-5; clone size: -; CDR3 protein: CASRQGNHNQPQHF; CDR3 DNA: TGTGCCAGCAGGCAGGGCAATCACAATCAGCCCCAGCATTTT
D gene: TRBD1; V gene: TRBV15; CDR3 length: 13; J gene: TRBJ2-1; clone size: -; CDR3 protein: CATSGQVGDEQFF; CDR3 DNA: TGTGCCACCAGCGGACAGGTCGGCGATGAGCAGTTCTTC
D gene: -; V gene: TRBV7-9; CDR3 length: 13; J gene: TRBJ2-5; clone size: -; CDR3 protein: CASSNSTRETQYF; CDR3 DNA: TGTGCCAGCAGCAATTCGACCCGGGAGACCCAGTACTTC
D gene: -; V gene: TRBV6-1; CDR3 length: 12; J gene: TRBJ2-1; clone size: -; CDR3 protein: CASCTTGNEQFF; CDR3 DNA: TGTGCCAGCTGTACGACAGGCAATGAGCAGTTCTTC
D gene: -; V gene: TRBV7-9; CDR3 length: 15; J gene: TRBJ2-5; clone size: -; CDR3 protein: CASSRRDYKQETQYF; CDR3 DNA: TGTGCCAGCAGCCGACGGGATTACAAACAAGAGACCCAGTACTTC
D gene: -; V gene: TRBV29-1; CDR3 length: 13; J gene: TRBJ1-1; clone size: once; CDR3 protein: CSVEERGNTEAFF; CDR3 DNA: TGCAGCGTTGAAGAGAGAGGTAACACTGAAGCTTTCTTT
D gene: TRBD1; V gene: TRBV27; CDR3 length: 14; J gene: TRBJ1-1; clone size: -; CDR3 protein: CASSHRGMNTEAFF; CDR3 DNA: TGTGCCAGCAGTCACAGGGGGATGAACACTGAAGCTTTCTTT
D gene: -; V gene: TRBV7-9; CDR3 length: 11; J gene: TRBJ2-1; clone size: -; CDR3 protein: CASSWGDEQFF; CDR3 DNA: TGTGCCAGCAGCTGGGGAGATGAGCAGTTCTTC
D gene: -; V gene: TRBV27; CDR3 length: 15; J gene: TRBJ1-2; clone size: -; CDR3 protein: CASSLFPGTSYGYTF; CDR3 DNA: TGTGCCAGCAGTTTATTCCCAGGGACGTCCTATGGCTACACCTTC
D gene: -; V gene: TRBV7-8; CDR3 length: 15; J gene: TRBJ1-5; clone size: -; CDR3 protein: CASSIAGEGNQPQHF; CDR3 DNA: TGTGCCAGCAGCATCGCAGGGGAGGGCAATCAGCCCCAGCATTTT
D gene: -; V gene: TRBV18; CDR3 length: 15; J gene: TRBJ1-4; clone size: -; CDR3 protein: CASSPGQYFEEKLFF; CDR3 DNA: TGTGCCAGCTCACCAGGGCAGTACTTTGAGGAAAAACTGTTTTTT
D gene: -; V gene: TRBV4-1; CDR3 length: 13; J gene: TRBJ2-5; clone size: once; CDR3 protein: CASSQEGVETQYF; CDR3 DNA: TGCGCCAGCAGCCAAGAGGGGGTGGAGACCCAGTACTTC